This T cell receptor (beta chain) stems from a study of blood T cell repertoires in COVID-19. This clone was counted a few times. Trimming removed 4 bases from V and 8 bases from J; junction bases left unmatched: 17. The CDR3 covers 16 residues. Germline CDR1 reads SGHKS; CDR2 reads YYEKEE (reference sequence). TCRdb's table, derived via immunoSEQ multiplex PCR, lists solely in-frame clones and lacks some. The data contain hundreds of thousands of clones, more than 75% of them singletons. The genes are TRBV5-5 and TRBJ1-1; 7 bases agree with TRBD1. The clonotype comes from a woman aged 25 to 39 who had recovered from COVID-19. The sequencing sample was made of PBMCs or T cells enriched from blood (not recorded which). CDR3 loop: CASSARSQGGGPEAFF. The DNA for the CDR3 is TGTGCCAGCAGCGCCCGGAGTCAAGGGGGCGGACCCGAAGCTTTCTTT. The entire variable domain, with the rest obtained from reference TRBV5-5 and TRBJ1-1, is as follows: DAGVTQSPTHLIKTRGQQVTLRCSPISGHKSVSWYQQVLGQGPQFIFQYYEKEERGRGNFPDRFSARQFPNYSSELNVNALLLGDSALYLCASSARSQGGGPEAFFGQGTRLTVV.